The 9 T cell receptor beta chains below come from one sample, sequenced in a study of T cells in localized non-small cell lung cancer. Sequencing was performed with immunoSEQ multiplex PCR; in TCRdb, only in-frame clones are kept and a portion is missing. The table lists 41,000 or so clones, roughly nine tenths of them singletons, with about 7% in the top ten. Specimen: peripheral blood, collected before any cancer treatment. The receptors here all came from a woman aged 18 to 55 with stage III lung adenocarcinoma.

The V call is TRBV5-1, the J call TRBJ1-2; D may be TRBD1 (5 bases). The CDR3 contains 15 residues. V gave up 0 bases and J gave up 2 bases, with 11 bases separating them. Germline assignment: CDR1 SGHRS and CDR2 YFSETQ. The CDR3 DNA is TGCGCCAGCAGCTTGGCGCCAGGGAACAACTATGGCTACACCTTC. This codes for CASSLAPGNNYGYTF.

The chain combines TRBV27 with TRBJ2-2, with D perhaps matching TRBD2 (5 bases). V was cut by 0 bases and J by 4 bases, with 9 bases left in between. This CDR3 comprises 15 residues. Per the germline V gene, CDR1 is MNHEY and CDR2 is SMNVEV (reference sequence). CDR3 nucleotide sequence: TGTGCCAGCAGTTTATCGCAAGCGGTCACCGGGGAGCTGTTTTTT. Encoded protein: CASSLSQAVTGELFF.

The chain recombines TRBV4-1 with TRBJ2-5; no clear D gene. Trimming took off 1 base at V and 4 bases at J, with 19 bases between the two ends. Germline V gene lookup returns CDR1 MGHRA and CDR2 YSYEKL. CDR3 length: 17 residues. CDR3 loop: CASSQVVGSGKGETQYF. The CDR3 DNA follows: TGCGCCAGCAGCCAAGTAGTTGGGTCAGGAAAGGGAGAGACCCAGTACTTC.

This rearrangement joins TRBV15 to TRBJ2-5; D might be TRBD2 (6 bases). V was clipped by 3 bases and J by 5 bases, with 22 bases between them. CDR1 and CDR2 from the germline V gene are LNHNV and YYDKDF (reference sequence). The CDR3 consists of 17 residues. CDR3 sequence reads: CATSSDKFGGGRETQYF. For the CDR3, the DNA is TGTGCCACCAGCAGCGACAAATTCGGGGGTGGACGGGAGACCCAGTACTTC.

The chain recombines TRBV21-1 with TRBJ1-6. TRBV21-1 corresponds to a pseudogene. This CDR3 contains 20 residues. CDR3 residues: CASSKAQKKGPESYNSPLHF. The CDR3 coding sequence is TGTGCCAGCAGCAAAGCGCAAAAGAAAGGGCCAGAGTCCTATAATTCACCCCTCCACTTT.

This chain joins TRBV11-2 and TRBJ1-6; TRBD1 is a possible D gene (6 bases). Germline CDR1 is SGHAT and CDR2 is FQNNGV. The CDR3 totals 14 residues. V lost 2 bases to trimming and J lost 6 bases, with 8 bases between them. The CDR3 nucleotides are TGTGCCAGCAGCTTAAACAGGGTTAATTCACCCCTCCACTTT. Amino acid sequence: CASSLNRVNSPLHF.

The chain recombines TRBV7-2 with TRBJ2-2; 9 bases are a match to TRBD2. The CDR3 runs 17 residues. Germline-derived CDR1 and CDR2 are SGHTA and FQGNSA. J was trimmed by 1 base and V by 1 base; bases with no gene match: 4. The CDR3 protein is CASSLEALAGNTGELFF. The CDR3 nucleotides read TGTGCCAGCAGCTTAGAGGCACTAGCGGGGAACACCGGGGAGCTGTTTTTT.

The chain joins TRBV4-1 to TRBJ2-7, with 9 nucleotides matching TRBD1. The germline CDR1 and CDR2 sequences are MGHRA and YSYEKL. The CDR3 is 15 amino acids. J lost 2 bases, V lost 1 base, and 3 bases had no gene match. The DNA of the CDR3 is TGCGCCAGCAGCCAAGGACAGGGGGTAACCTACGAGCAGTACTTC. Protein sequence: CASSQGQGVTYEQYF.

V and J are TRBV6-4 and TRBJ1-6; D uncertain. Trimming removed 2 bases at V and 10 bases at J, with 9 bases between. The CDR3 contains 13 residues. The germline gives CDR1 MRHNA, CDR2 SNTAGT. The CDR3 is CASSDREKSPLHF. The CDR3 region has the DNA TGTGCCAGCAGTGACAGGGAAAAGTCACCCCTCCACTTT.